The subject of this entry is one T cell receptor (beta chain). What it recognizes is unknown. Additional DNA sequences in this sample encode the identical CDR3. These data are taken from a study of graft-versus-host responses after intestinal transplantation. Data came from immunoSEQ multiplex PCR; TCRdb stores just in-frame clones and leaves some out. The repertoire has tens of thousands of clones, roughly 84% of them found once; the top ten carry roughly 0.45%. The germline V gene encodes CDR1 SQVTM and CDR2 ANQGSEA. The V end lost 6 bases, the J end lost 2 bases, and 15 bases lay between the germline ends. The CDR3 loop spans 14 amino acids. Study conclusions and caveats: Recipient marrow held GvH clones, some first seen in ileum or blood. Early declines in HvG clones that occurred post-transplant were associated with peak circulating GvH clone levels.

The sequenced sample was unstimulated CD4+ T cells sorted from spleen or lymph node cells, obtained before transplant. The origin of this receptor is a human donor who was the organ donor for an intestinal transplant. The chain uses TRBV29-1 and TRBJ2-3; D is possibly TRBD2 (6 bases). CDR3 region: CSVTGVANTDTQYF. The CDR3 DNA reads TGCAGCGTAACGGGGGTTGCAAACACAGATACGCAGTATTTT.